The 30 T cell receptor beta chains in this list originate from one sample, sequenced in a study of T cell responses to AZD1222 COVID-19 vaccine. Data came from immunoSEQ multiplex PCR; TCRdb stores just in-frame clones and leaves some out. The sample consists of about 130,000 clones, roughly 87% of them appearing once. The sample was peripheral blood, taken on day 0 of MenACWY control vaccination. Receptors originate from an adult in good health.

The genes are TRBV29-1 and TRBJ1-1; D gene ambiguous. The CDR3 sequence is 12 residues long. Deletions cut 8 bases from V and 6 bases from J, with 16 bases between. Germline V gene data show CDR1 as SQVTM and CDR2 as ANQGSEA. The chain's CDR3 is CSFFGTTSEAFF. In nucleotides, the CDR3 is TGCAGCTTCTTCGGCACGACCTCTGAAGCTTTCTTT. Together with reference TRBV29-1 and TRBJ1-1, the CDR3 gives the full variable domain: SAVISQKPSRDICQRGTSLTIQCQVDSQVTMMFWYRQQPGQSLTLIATANQGSEATYESGFVIDKFPISRPNLTFSTLTVSNMSPEDSSIYLCSFFGTTSEAFFGQGTRLTVV.

In this sample, this clone turned up once. The rearrangement links TRBV14 to TRBJ1-1; 8 bases match TRBD1. The germline CDR1 and CDR2 sequences are SGHDN and FVKESK. The CDR3 extends over 15 amino acids. J lost 0 bases, V lost 5 bases, and 5 bases had no gene match. The CDR3 sequence: CASSNPGGVNTEAFF. CDR3 in DNA: TGTGCCAGCAGCAATCCAGGGGGCGTGAACACTGAAGCTTTCTTT.

The V and J genes are TRBV12-3 or TRBV12-4 and TRBJ2-3; no definite D call. The CDR3 consists of 13 residues. Trimming cost V 4 bases and J 4 bases, with 9 bases left between them. In nucleotides, the CDR3 is TGTGCCAGCAGTTATGGAACCGCAGATACGCAGTATTTT. Its translation is CASSYGTADTQYF.

This clone has only one observation. The chain's CDR3 is CASSTLLNNNEQFF. The CDR3 DNA reads as TGTGCCAGCAGCACCCTGCTGAATAATAATGAGCAGTTCTTC. The chain recombines TRBV7-9 with TRBJ2-1, with D hard to call. There are 14 residues in the CDR3. The germline V gene encodes CDR1 SEHNR and CDR2 FQNEAQ (reference sequence). V lost 5 bases and J lost 7, with 15 bases in between.

This clone was detected once. V and J are TRBV3-1 (or the pseudogene TRBV3-2) and TRBJ1-2; the D is unclear. V was shortened by 3 bases and J by 2 bases, with 7 bases between the two germline ends. There are 13 residues in the CDR3. Germline CDR1 LGHDT, CDR2 YNNKEL (reference sequence). The CDR3 nucleotides read TGTGCCAGCAGCCAGATGTCGAACTATGGCTACACCTTC. This codes for CASSQMSNYGYTF.

The rearrangement joins TRBV4-1 to TRBJ1-6, with 7 nucleotides matching TRBD1. The CDR3 runs to 15 residues. The V gene's germline CDR1 is MGHRA and CDR2 YSYEKL. Trimming removed 2 bases from V and 7 bases from J; junction bases left unmatched: 5. The CDR3 is CASSQMGGGNSPLHF. CDR3 in DNA: TGCGCCAGCAGCCAAATGGGAGGGGGCAATTCACCCCTCCACTTT.

Only a few counts were recorded for this clone. The J gene is TRBJ1-6, the V gene TRBV7-2; TRBD1 aligns across 7 bases. The CDR3 extends over 14 amino acids. Germline-derived CDR1 and CDR2 are SGHTA and FQGNSA. The V segment lost 4 bases and the J segment 9 bases; nucleotides outside the gene matches: 6. CDR3 sequence reads: CASSSRQGGSPLHF. Here the CDR3 DNA reads TGTGCCAGCAGCTCGCGACAGGGCGGTTCACCCCTCCACTTT.

V and J are TRBV7-6 and TRBJ1-6; D gene uncertain. Germline CDR1 is SGHVS and CDR2 is FNYEAQ. This CDR3 is 12 amino acids long. V lost 2 bases and J 7 bases, leaving 3 bases between the germline ends. DNA of the CDR3: TGTGCCAGCAGCTTATTAAATTCACCCCTCCACTTT. It translates to CASSLLNSPLHF. Complete variable domain (other parts from reference TRBV7-6 and TRBJ1-6): GAGVSQSPRYKVTKRGQDVALRCDPISGHVSLYWYRQALGQGPEFLTYFNYEAQQDKSGLPNDRFSAERPEGSISTLTIQRTEQRDSAMYRCASSLLNSPLHFGNGTRLTVT.

V usage is TRBV28 and J usage is TRBJ1-2; D is undetermined. The ends were cut back, 6 bases at V and 8 bases at J, with 13 bases in the middle. Germline V gene sequence: CDR1 MDHEN, CDR2 SYDVKM. CDR3 length equals 12 residues. CDR3 in DNA: TGTGCCAGCAGGGAAGTCGCACGGGGCTACACCTTC. It is translated as CASREVARGYTF.

This clone was counted a few times. The chain joins TRBV28 to TRBJ1-2; a weak D match, TRBD1 (5 bases). This CDR3 has 16 amino acids. Trimming cost V 5 bases and J 3 bases, with 19 bases left between them. The germline V gene has CDR1 MDHEN and CDR2 SYDVKM. As DNA, the CDR3 is TGTGCCAGCAGTCTGGGGGGTGGGCACTTCGACTATGGCTACACCTTC. Protein product: CASSLGGGHFDYGYTF.

This chain joins TRBV6-2 or TRBV6-3 and TRBJ1-5, with a weak D call TRBD1 (5 bases). CDR1 and CDR2 from the germline V gene are MNHEY and SVGEGT. V dropped 4 bases and J dropped 1 base, with 11 bases sitting between them. The CDR3 is 15 residues long. This chain's CDR3 is CASSSAAGSNQPQHF. The CDR3 nucleotides read TGTGCCAGCAGTTCCGCGGCAGGGAGCAATCAGCCCCAGCATTTT.

This chain joins TRBV7-9 and TRBJ2-7; tentative D call: TRBD1 (6 bases). Germline CDR1 reads SEHNR; CDR2 reads FQNEAQ (reference sequence). The V gene lost 3 bases and the J gene lost 5 bases, with 11 bases spanning the gap. The CDR3 covers 13 residues. The CDR3: CASSFGQGNEQYF. For the CDR3, the DNA is TGTGCCAGCAGCTTCGGCCAGGGGAACGAGCAGTACTTC. The whole variable domain, filled in from reference TRBV7-9 and TRBJ2-7, reads DTGVSQNPRHKITKRGQNVTFRCDPISEHNRLYWYRQTLGQGPEFLTYFQNEAQLEKSRLLSDRFSAERPKGSFSTLEIQRTEQGDSAMYLCASSFGQGNEQYFGPGTRLTVT.

The CDR3 loop is CASSPSQPGQGENTF. CDR3 sequence (DNA): TGTGCCAGCTCACCCTCACAACCGGGACAGGGGGAGAACACCTTC. The chain combines TRBV18 with TRBJ1-2, with 11 bases fitting TRBD1. V lost 3 bases, J lost 12 bases, and 12 bases stayed unmatched. This CDR3 is 15 amino acids long. Germline values: CDR1 KGHSH, CDR2 LQKENI.

This clone was counted between two and nine times. This chain uses TRBV5-8 with TRBJ1-5, with no clear D. Trimming removed 0 bases from V and 0 bases from J, with 10 bases in between. The germline V gene encodes CDR1 SGHTS and CDR2 YDEGEE. The CDR3 extends over 16 amino acids. The chain's CDR3 is CASSLEIKHSNQPQHF. CDR3 nucleotide sequence: TGTGCCAGCAGCTTGGAGATAAAGCATAGCAATCAGCCCCAGCATTTT. The entire variable domain, with the rest obtained from reference TRBV5-8 and TRBJ1-5, is as follows: EAGVTQSPTHLIKTRGQQATLRCSPISGHTSVYWYQQALGLGLQFLLWYDEGEERNRGNFPPRFSGRQFPNYSSELNVNALELEDSALYLCASSLEIKHSNQPQHFGDGTRLSIL.

This clone was picked up a small number of times. J is TRBJ2-3 and V is TRBV5-1; 9 nucleotides line up with TRBD1. Germline CDR1 is SGHRS and CDR2 is YFSETQ. This CDR3 region has 15 residues. V gave up 3 bases and J gave up 6 bases; unmatched junction bases: 8. The CDR3 coding sequence is TGCGCCAGCAGCTACGGGACAGGGAGTCAGGATACGCAGTATTTT. Translation: CASSYGTGSQDTQYF.

V gene TRBV19 combines with J gene TRBJ1-1; 8 positions match TRBD1. Per germline, CDR1 LNHDA and CDR2 SQIVND (reference sequence). The V and J ends lost 5 bases and 10 bases, in that order; junction bases with no gene match: 12. CDR3 size: 14 residues. The CDR3 bases are TGTGCCAGTAGTGCCAGGGGGCTGGTTGAGGGAGCTTTCTTT. It is translated as CASSARGLVEGAFF.

V and J are TRBV7-9 and TRBJ1-1; a weak D match, TRBD1 (5 bases). Per germline, CDR1 SEHNR and CDR2 FQNEAQ (reference sequence). V lost 6 bases, J lost 2 bases, and 13 bases lay in between. CDR3 length equals 14 residues. CDR3 loop: CASSHQGINTEAFF. The CDR3 nucleotides are TGTGCCAGCAGTCACCAGGGTATCAACACTGAAGCTTTCTTT. The whole variable domain, filled in from reference TRBV7-9 and TRBJ1-1, reads DTGVSQNPRHKITKRGQNVTFRCDPISEHNRLYWYRQTLGQGPEFLTYFQNEAQLEKSRLLSDRFSAERPKGSFSTLEIQRTEQGDSAMYLCASSHQGINTEAFFGQGTRLTVV.

The chain combines TRBV6-5 with TRBJ2-2; D is ambiguous. Germline CDR1 and CDR2: MNHEY and SVGAGI. This CDR3 comprises 14 residues. The ends were cut back, 3 bases at V and 4 bases at J, with 9 bases in the middle. CDR3 sequence (DNA): TGTGCCAGCAGTTATTATCTTGGCACCGGGGAGCTGTTTTTT. Translating gives CASSYYLGTGELFF.

DNA of the CDR3: TGTGCCAGCTCACCCTCCGGGACTAGCGGGACCAATGAGCAGTTCTTC. The encoded protein is CASSPSGTSGTNEQFF. The gene calls are TRBV18 and TRBJ2-1; the match to TRBD2 covers 13 bases. The CDR3 sequence is 16 residues long. With 3 bases clipped from V and 6 bases from J, the junction kept 5 bases outside the gene matches. CDR1 is KGHSH and CDR2 is LQKENI in the germline V gene.

This clone was seen more than once but under ten times. The V gene is TRBV7-9, the J gene TRBJ1-2, with D maybe TRBD1 (6 bases). Germline V gene lookup returns CDR1 SEHNR and CDR2 FQNEAQ (reference sequence). V was clipped by 4 bases and J by 4 bases, with 16 bases between them. The CDR3 consists of 15 residues. The CDR3 sequence: CASSSHWGHLYGYTF. DNA of the CDR3: TGTGCCAGCAGCTCTCATTGGGGACACCTCTATGGCTACACCTTC.

This clone came up once. The V call is TRBV3-1 (or the pseudogene TRBV3-2), the J call TRBJ2-2; TRBD1 might be the D (5 bases). The CDR3 spans 20 residues. Germline CDR1 is LGHDT and CDR2 is YNNKEL (reference sequence). Trimming removed 2 bases at V and 0 bases at J, with 22 bases between. The CDR3 sequence is CASSQLVGRLGVANTGELFF. For the CDR3, the DNA is TGTGCCAGCAGCCAATTGGTAGGGCGATTAGGGGTCGCGAACACCGGGGAGCTGTTTTTT.

The chain employs TRBV19 and TRBJ1-4; D ambiguous. Looked up from germline, CDR1 is LNHDA and CDR2 is SQIVND (reference sequence). This CDR3 spans 14 amino acids. V gave up 3 bases and J gave up 5 bases, with 10 bases separating them. The CDR3 region has the DNA TGTGCCAGTAGTATCACTTGGAGGAATGAAAAACTGTTTTTT. Translated: CASSITWRNEKLFF.

This rearrangement joins TRBV5-1 to TRBJ1-2; TRBD1 matches at 10 bases. The CDR3 spans 17 residues. The germline gives CDR1 SGHRS, CDR2 YFSETQ. J gave up 2 bases and V 4 bases, and 11 bases lay outside the gene matches. CDR3 DNA sequence: TGCGCCAGCAGCGTTCCGGAGACAGGGGGCCTGAACTATGGCTACACCTTC. Its translation: CASSVPETGGLNYGYTF.

The rearrangement joins TRBV9 to TRBJ1-5, with D uncertain. Germline V gene sequence: CDR1 SGDLS, CDR2 YYNGEE. The CDR3 extends over 20 amino acids. V dropped 1 base and J dropped 0 bases, with 23 bases sitting between them. The chain's CDR3 is CASSVRPTVARNYSNQPQHF. Here the CDR3 DNA reads TGTGCCAGCAGCGTACGCCCGACCGTCGCCAGGAACTATAGCAATCAGCCCCAGCATTTT.

The chain recombines TRBV7-6 with TRBJ1-1, with 7 bases that match TRBD1. V gave up 5 bases and J gave up 0 bases; unmatched junction bases: 6. Looked up from germline, CDR1 is SGHVS and CDR2 is FNYEAQ. This CDR3 is built from 15 residues. The CDR3 sequence: CASSASGTVNTEAFF. DNA of the CDR3: TGTGCCAGCAGCGCCTCCGGGACAGTGAACACTGAAGCTTTCTTT. The whole variable domain, filled in from reference TRBV7-6 and TRBJ1-1, reads GAGVSQSPRYKVTKRGQDVALRCDPISGHVSLYWYRQALGQGPEFLTYFNYEAQQDKSGLPNDRFSAERPEGSISTLTIQRTEQRDSAMYRCASSASGTVNTEAFFGQGTRLTVV.

V is TRBV6-6 and J is TRBJ2-5; 7 bases map to TRBD1. The CDR3 is 13 amino acids. J was trimmed by 5 bases and V by 6 bases; bases with no gene match: 6. Per germline, CDR1 MNHNY and CDR2 SVGAGI (reference sequence). CDR3 residues: CASRRQGSETQYF. CDR3 DNA sequence: TGTGCCAGCAGAAGACAGGGCAGTGAGACCCAGTACTTC.

The gene calls are TRBV6-2 or TRBV6-3 and TRBJ1-4; no firm D call. Germline values: CDR1 MNHEY, CDR2 SVGEGT. The CDR3 length is 12 residues. V was pared by 2 bases and J by 5 bases, with 3 bases between. The CDR3 loop reads CASSYTNEKLFF. DNA of the CDR3: TGTGCCAGCAGTTACACCAATGAAAAACTGTTTTTT.

CDR3 in DNA: TGTGCCAGCAGCCCCGATAGGGTAAGGTCACCCCTCCACTTT. Its translation: CASSPDRVRSPLHF. The rearrangement joins TRBV28 to TRBJ1-6; D gene uncertain. Germline lookup yields CDR1 MDHEN and CDR2 SYDVKM. The CDR3 is 14 amino acids. Trimming removed 6 bases at V and 10 bases at J, with 16 bases between.

The V call is TRBV6-5, the J call TRBJ2-7, with 9 bases aligning to TRBD1. This CDR3 is built from 15 residues. Trimming at V came to 6 bases and at J to 9 bases, leaving 15 bases not matched to a gene. The germline CDR1 and CDR2 sequences are MNHEY and SVGAGI. The CDR3 region is CASRRQGVAGAPQYF. The DNA for the CDR3 is TGTGCCAGCAGAAGACAGGGGGTCGCGGGAGCGCCGCAGTACTTC.

This sequence joins TRBV7-9 and TRBJ1-2, with D perhaps TRBD1 (6 bases). Germline V CDR1 and CDR2: SEHNR, FQNEAQ (reference sequence). The CDR3 is 15 amino acids. The V gene lost 4 bases and the J gene lost 2 bases, with 14 bases spanning the gap. CDR3 residues: CASSSRGTGNYGYTF. CDR3 sequence (DNA): TGTGCCAGCAGCTCTAGGGGAACAGGGAACTATGGCTACACCTTC.